This record looks at one TCR beta chain sequence and its context. These data belong to a study of blood T cell repertoires in COVID-19. Across the whole study: The United States, Italy and Spain supplied acute and convalescent COVID-19 samples. From T cells, B-cell-depleted T cells, or PBMCs came the material, which was cDNA or gDNA.

Germline assignment: CDR1 LNHDA and CDR2 SQIVND (reference sequence). The ends lost 5 bases at V and 6 bases at J; junction bases unmatched: 10. The CDR3 loop spans 15 amino acids. Original processing notes: Reference gene primer amplification in the assay estimated nucleated cell counts. The data were produced by immunoSEQ multiplex PCR, yet TCRdb's version contains in-frame clones alone and is incomplete. From that table come the V and J calls and clone size; the DNA was used to work out D and trimming. The sample has about 190,000 clones, 60% to 80% seen once. The chain has TRBV19 and TRBJ2-1; 7 nucleotides match TRBD2. Material: peripheral blood. The receptor was derived from a woman aged 70-85 years with acute or convalescent COVID-19. The CDR3 loop reads CASSPLGGIPNEQFF. CDR3 nucleotides: TGTGCCAGTAGTCCTCTCGGGGGGATTCCCAATGAGCAGTTCTTC.